The TCR beta chain described here comes from a study of T cells after yellow fever vaccination. The 5'RACE template-switching step produced TCR cDNA and added a universal primer site and UMIs. MiXCR, run by TCRdb on the 5' RACE reads, gives a single entry per CDR3 protein. Here the sample spans a few hundred thousand distinct CDR3 sequences, 4% to 5.5% being singletons. V lost 1 base, J lost 2 bases, and 2 bases stayed unmatched. Germline V gene data show CDR1 as SGHVS and CDR2 as FQNEAQ. The CDR3 contains 14 residues. This clonotype was detected a few times. The chain joins TRBV7-8 to TRBJ2-7; TRBD1 aligns across 7 bases. The receptor was derived from a man aged 18 to 29 who received the YFV17D yellow fever vaccine. Sequenced material: PBMCs, taken 15 days after the yellow fever booster vaccination. The CDR3 nucleotides are TGTGCCAGCAGCTTAGAGGACAGGACCTACGAGCAGTACGTC. Protein: CASSLEDRTYEQYV.